Shown below are 15 T cell receptor beta chains from a single sample sequenced in a study of cytomegalovirus exposure and HLA in healthy donors (dated by TCRdb to about 2017). To prepare the library, the immunoSEQ multiplex PCR assay was applied. Here the immuneACCESS table is served through TCRdb, limited to in-frame sequences with V and J called. Missing clones are a known gap in these copies; in checked studies unresolved V genes cover under half, and the rest lacks a known reason. Recorded for this sample are 150,000 to 200,000 clones; roughly three quarters of them occurred a single time. The leading ten clones occupy around 1.2% of the sample. The sequencing sample was made of PBMCs. The receptors were gathered from a woman under 40 in good health and CMV-seronegative.

The chain employs TRBV29-1 and TRBJ1-3; D unclear. The germline V gene has CDR1 SQVTM and CDR2 ANQGSEA. The CDR3 is made up of 14 amino acids. In nucleotides, the CDR3 is TGCACATCCCCCTCGGGTTCGGGAGGAAACACCATATATTTT. It translates to CTSPSGSGGNTIYF.

This chain connects TRBV9 to TRBJ1-4; D call uncertain. The length of the CDR3 is 15 residues. Germline V lookup: CDR1 SGDLS, CDR2 YYNGEE. V was pared by 0 bases and J by 4 bases, with 10 bases between. The CDR3 is CASSVGGYSNEKLFF. The CDR3 nucleotides read TGTGCCAGCAGCGTAGGAGGGTACAGTAATGAAAAACTGTTTTTT.

The genes are TRBV11-2 and TRBJ2-5; 11 positions agree with TRBD2. CDR3 length: 15 amino acids. Germline V gene lookup returns CDR1 SGHAT and CDR2 FQNNGV. V was pared by 1 base and J by 4 bases, with 2 bases of the junction left unmatched. This chain's CDR3 is CASSLVLAGGETQYF. The CDR3, as DNA: TGTGCCAGCAGCTTAGTTCTAGCGGGGGGAGAGACCCAGTACTTC.

This chain uses TRBV5-4 with TRBJ1-1, with 7 bases that match TRBD1. The V gene end was trimmed by 4 bases and the J gene end by 4 bases; junction bases not matched to a gene: 10. The CDR3 has 15 residues. Germline CDR1 SGHNT, CDR2 YYREEE (reference sequence). The DNA of the CDR3 is TGTGCCAGCAGCCTAGCGACAGGGATCGGCACTGAAGCTTTCTTT. Its translation: CASSLATGIGTEAFF. Filled out from reference TRBV5-4 and TRBJ1-1, the complete variable domain reads ETGVTQSPTHLIKTRGQQVTLRCSSQSGHNTVSWYQQALGQGPQFIFQYYREEENGRGNFPPRFSGLQFPNYSSELNVNALELDDSALYLCASSLATGIGTEAFFGQGTRLTVV.

V usage is TRBV6-1 and J usage is TRBJ2-3; 10 bases are a match to TRBD2. The CDR3 spans 16 residues. V shed 4 bases, J shed 4 bases, and the junction held 8 bases outside the gene matches. Germline lookup yields CDR1 MNHNS and CDR2 SASEGT. DNA for the CDR3: TGTGCCAGCAGTGGCCTAGCGGGAGAGGGTCCAGATACGCAGTATTTT. As protein: CASSGLAGEGPDTQYF.

This clone was picked up a small number of times. J is TRBJ2-2 and V is TRBV14, with D possibly TRBD2 on 5 matching bases. There are 16 residues in the CDR3. Between the trimmed V and J ends, which lost 2 bases and 1 base, there was a span of 11 bases. The V gene's germline CDR1 is SGHDN and CDR2 FVKESK. CDR3 sequence (DNA): TGTGCCAGCAGCCAAAAGCGGCCGGGGAACACCGGGGAGCTGTTTTTT. Translation: CASSQKRPGNTGELFF.

This chain uses TRBV7-3 with TRBJ2-5; D gene uncertain. CDR3 length: 13 residues. In germline, CDR1 is SGHTA, CDR2 FQGTGA. With 3 bases removed from V and 2 bases from J, the gap between germline ends came to 7 bases. CDR3 region: CASSFRVQETQYF. For the CDR3, the DNA is TGTGCCAGCAGCTTCCGGGTACAAGAGACCCAGTACTTC.

V usage is TRBV5-4 and J usage is TRBJ2-5; 10 positions match TRBD1. After removal of 4 bases from V and 7 bases from J, the junction contained 10 bases not matched to a gene. Germline-derived CDR1 and CDR2 are SGHNT and YYREEE (reference sequence). CDR3 size: 15 residues. CDR3 protein: CASSADRGPSWTQYF. The CDR3 DNA is TGTGCCAGCAGCGCTGACAGGGGGCCTAGTTGGACCCAGTACTTC.

This clone was detected once. The chain carries TRBV6-6 and TRBJ2-3, with 13 bases matching TRBD2. From germline, CDR1 is MNHNY and CDR2 SVGAGI (reference sequence). V lost 5 bases to trimming and J lost 2 bases; unmatched junction nucleotides: 4. CDR3 length: 16 amino acids. The chain's CDR3 is CASSRGLAGFTDTQYF. The CDR3 bases are TGTGCCAGCAGTCGGGGACTAGCGGGATTCACAGATACGCAGTATTTT.

The chain combines TRBV27 with TRBJ2-1, with D tentatively TRBD2 (6 bases). Trimming left V 5 bases short and J 3 bases short, with 17 bases between. The germline V gene encodes CDR1 MNHEY and CDR2 SMNVEV (reference sequence). The length of the CDR3 is 16 residues. The CDR3 DNA is TGTGCCAGCAGTAGGCGCGGGGACCCTCTCTACAATGAGCAGTTCTTC. Its protein is CASSRRGDPLYNEQFF.

The J gene is TRBJ2-4, the V gene TRBV30; 12 bases fit TRBD2. Germline CDR1 GTSNPN, CDR2 SVGIG (reference sequence). V lost 0 bases and J lost 0; bases outside the gene matches: 6. The CDR3 contains 18 residues. CDR3 coding DNA: TGTGCCTGGAGTGTAATGACTAGCGGGGGACTAGCCAAAAACATTCAGTACTTC. Its protein is CAWSVMTSGGLAKNIQYF.

The chain combines TRBV18 with TRBJ1-3, with D unclear. The CDR3 totals 15 residues. The V and J ends lost 0 bases and 2 bases respectively, with 8 bases between them. Germline V gives CDR1 KGHSH, CDR2 LQKENI. The CDR3 DNA reads TGTGCCAGCTCACCACCCAGGCCAACTGGAAACACCATATATTTT. This sequence encodes CASSPPRPTGNTIYF.

The rearrangement uses TRBV5-1 and TRBJ1-1; D may be TRBD1 (5 bases). Looked up from germline, CDR1 is SGHRS and CDR2 is YFSETQ. With 0 bases removed from V and 4 bases from J, the gap between germline ends came to 16 bases. This CDR3 comprises 16 residues. The chain's CDR3 is CASSLDSPAGGTEAFF. DNA for the CDR3: TGCGCCAGCAGCTTGGACAGCCCGGCGGGGGGCACTGAAGCTTTCTTT.

This chain uses TRBV6-6 with TRBJ2-2, with TRBD2 matching 7 bases. The CDR3 is made up of 14 amino acids. Germline trimming cut 8 bases from V and 0 bases from J; bases unmatched to any gene: 3. Germline loops: CDR1 MNHNY, CDR2 SVGAGI (reference sequence). Here the CDR3 DNA reads TGTGCCAGCGGGGGGAGGGCGAACACCGGGGAGCTGTTTTTT. It yields the protein CASGGRANTGELFF.

The V gene is TRBV4-2, the J gene TRBJ2-5; 11 bases map to TRBD2. J lost 5 bases, V lost 1 base, and 6 bases had no gene match. Germline-derived CDR1 and CDR2 are LGHNA and YNFKEQ. CDR3 length: 16 amino acids. CDR3 nucleotide sequence: TGTGCCAGCAGCCAAGGTCTAGCGGGAGGAGAGGAGACCCAGTACTTC. This encodes CASSQGLAGGEETQYF.